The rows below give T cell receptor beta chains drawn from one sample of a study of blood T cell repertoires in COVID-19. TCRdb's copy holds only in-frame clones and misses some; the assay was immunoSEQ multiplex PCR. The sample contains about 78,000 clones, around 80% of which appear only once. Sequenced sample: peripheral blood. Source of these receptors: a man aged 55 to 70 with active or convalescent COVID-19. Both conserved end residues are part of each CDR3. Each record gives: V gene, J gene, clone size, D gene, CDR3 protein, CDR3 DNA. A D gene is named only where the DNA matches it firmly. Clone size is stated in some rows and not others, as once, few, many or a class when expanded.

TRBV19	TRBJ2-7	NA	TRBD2	CASSVTSGDSYEQYF	TGTGCCAGTAGTGTAACTAGCGGGGACTCCTACGAGCAGTACTTC
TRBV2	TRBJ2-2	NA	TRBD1	CASSARQGAGELFF	TGTGCCAGCAGTGCAAGACAGGGTGCCGGGGAGCTGTTTTTT
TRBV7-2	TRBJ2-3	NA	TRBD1	CASSWGQSTDTQYF	TGTGCCAGCAGCTGGGGACAGAGCACAGATACGCAGTATTTT
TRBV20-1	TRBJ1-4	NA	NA	CSASSPLSPTNEKLFF	TGCAGTGCTAGTTCGCCACTCTCCCCAACTAATGAAAAACTGTTTTTT
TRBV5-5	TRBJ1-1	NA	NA	CASSPRDTSQPMNTEAFF	TGTGCCAGCAGCCCCAGGGACACCTCGCAACCCATGAACACTGAAGCTTTCTTT
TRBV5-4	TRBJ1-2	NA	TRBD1	CASSHGQGATLLNGYTF	TGTGCCAGCAGCCACGGACAGGGGGCCACACTTCTCAATGGCTACACCTTC
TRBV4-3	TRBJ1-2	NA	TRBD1	CASSQDRTGTPGYTF	TGCGCCAGCAGCCAGGATAGGACAGGGACGCCTGGCTACACCTTC
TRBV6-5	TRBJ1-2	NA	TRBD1	CASSSGQGSNGYTF	TGTGCCAGCAGTTCGGGACAGGGGAGTAATGGCTACACCTTC
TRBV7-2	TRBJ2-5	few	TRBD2	CASNAGVDETQYF	TGTGCCAGCAACGCGGGGGTCGATGAGACCCAGTACTTC
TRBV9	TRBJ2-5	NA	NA	CASSVSLTESQETQYF	TGTGCCAGCAGCGTATCGTTGACAGAGAGCCAAGAGACCCAGTACTTC
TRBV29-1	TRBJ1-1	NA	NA	CSVFTGITEAFF	TGCAGCGTTTTCACAGGGATCACTGAAGCTTTCTTT
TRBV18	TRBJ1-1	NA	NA	CASSPPGVDEAFF	TGTGCCAGCTCACCACCAGGGGTAGATGAAGCTTTCTTT
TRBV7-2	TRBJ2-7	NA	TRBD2	CASSSLTSGGAYEQYF	TGTGCCAGCAGCTCCCTCACTAGCGGGGGGGCCTACGAGCAGTACTTC
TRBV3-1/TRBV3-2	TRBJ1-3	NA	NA	CASSQETTYGNTIYF	TGTGCCAGCAGCCAAGAGACAACGTATGGAAACACCATATATTTT
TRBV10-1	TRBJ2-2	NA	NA	CASAGRPDTGELFF	TGCGCCAGCGCGGGACGGCCGGACACCGGGGAGCTGTTTTTT
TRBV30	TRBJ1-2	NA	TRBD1	CAWSVQGMGYGYTF	TGTGCCTGGAGTGTACAGGGGATGGGCTATGGCTACACCTTC
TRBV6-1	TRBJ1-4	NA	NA	CASSGRHNQLATNEKLFF	TGTGCCAGCAGTGGCCGACACAACCAGCTTGCAACTAATGAAAAACTGTTTTTT
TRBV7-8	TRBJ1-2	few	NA	CASSREGLYGYTF	TGTGCCAGCAGCCGAGAGGGGCTCTATGGCTACACCTTC
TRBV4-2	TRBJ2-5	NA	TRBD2	CASSLTSGGASETQYF	TGTGCCAGCAGCTTGACTAGCGGGGGGGCGAGTGAGACCCAGTACTTC
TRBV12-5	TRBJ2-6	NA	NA	CASGETVTSGANVLTF	TGTGCTAGTGGTGAGACAGTTACCTCTGGGGCCAACGTCCTGACTTTC
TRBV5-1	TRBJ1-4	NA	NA	CASSWRPGEKLFF	TGCGCCAGCAGCTGGAGACCGGGTGAAAAACTGTTTTTT
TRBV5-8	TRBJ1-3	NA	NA	CASSSRHTDSGNTIYF	TGTGCCAGCAGCTCCAGGCATACCGATTCTGGAAACACCATATATTTT
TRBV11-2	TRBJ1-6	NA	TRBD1	CASSLGTGANSPLHF	TGTGCCAGCAGCCTAGGGACAGGAGCTAATTCACCCCTCCACTTT
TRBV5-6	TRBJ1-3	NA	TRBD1	CASSLGGQGIAGNTIYF	TGTGCCAGCAGCTTGGGGGGACAGGGAATTGCTGGAAACACCATATATTTT
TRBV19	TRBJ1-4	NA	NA	CASTRGKTNEKLFF	TGTGCCAGTACTAGGGGGAAAACTAATGAAAAACTGTTTTTT
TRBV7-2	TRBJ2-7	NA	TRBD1	CASSLTGDTTYEQYF	TGTGCCAGCAGCCTAACAGGGGACACAACCTACGAGCAGTACTTC
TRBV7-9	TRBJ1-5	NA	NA	CASTIGGAANQPQHF	TGTGCCAGCACCATAGGGGGGGCTGCTAATCAGCCCCAGCATTTT